This T cell receptor beta chain was sequenced during a study of identical twins. Template switching added a universal primer binding site, and final cDNA carried unique molecular identifiers. TCRdb reprocessed the 5' RACE reads via MiXCR and lists one record per CDR3 protein. Counted here are about 350 distinct CDR3 sequences, 95% occurring once; the ten biggest clones make up around 12%. Between the trimmed V and J ends, which lost 2 bases and 2 bases, there was a span of 10 bases. CDR3 length: 13 amino acids. Germline lookup yields CDR1 DFQATT and CDR2 SNEGSKA (reference sequence). The TCR sequence derives from a woman aged 18-29 years in good health. This table probably holds off-target reads from a library built for another chain. The chain is built from TRBV20-1 and TRBJ2-7, with D maybe TRBD2 (6 bases). Source material: PBMCs. This CDR3 reads CSARPRGTYEQYF. In DNA, the CDR3 is TGCAGTGCTAGACCACGGGGGACCTACGAGCAGTACTTC.